This T cell receptor (beta chain) derives from a study of T-cell memory formation after mild COVID-19. General observations from the study: Day 15 to 85 contracting clones showed balanced CD4/CD8; day 15 to 37 expanders favored CD4+. CD4+ contracting clones lay mainly in CM and EM, CD8+ ones in EMRA.

J was trimmed by 10 bases and V by 6 bases; bases with no gene match: 3. Germline CDR1 and CDR2: SQVTM and ANQGSEA. The CDR3 contains 10 residues. A remark on this clonotype: Its antigen is unidentified.

TCRdb used MiXCR to reprocess the 5' RACE reads, holding one entry per CDR3 protein. This table has 300,000 to 350,000 distinct CDR3 sequences, roughly 13% appearing once. This TCR was sampled from a man younger than 30 who had mild COVID-19 (a few samples of this study predate the infection). Cell type and time point are not known. The sample was PBMCs or a T cell subset sorted from them (not recorded which). This chain joins TRBV29-1 and TRBJ2-1, with 7 bases aligning to TRBD2. CDR3: CSVGGGEQFF. The CDR3 DNA follows: TGCAGCGTCGGCGGGGGAGAGCAGTTCTTC.